Listed below are T cell receptor beta chains from one sample, sequenced in a study of blood T cell repertoires in COVID-19. The assay was immunoSEQ multiplex PCR, and TCRdb's table has in-frame clones only and misses some. In the table there are tens of thousands of clones, 84% of which are singletons. The sequencing sample was made of peripheral blood. The receptor source for this set is a man aged 70-80 years with active COVID-19. Both conserved end residues are part of each CDR3. D genes are given only for firm matches. Not all rows give a size; the values are once, few, many and, for expanded clones, a class.

d_call j_call clone_size v_call cdr3_nt cdr3_aa
NA TRBJ2-5 NA TRBV3-1/TRBV3-2 TGTGCCAGCAGCCAAGGCACAGGGGGGGCATGGTACTTC CASSQGTGGAWYF
NA TRBJ2-6 NA TRBV4-2 TGTGCCAGCAGCCAGGGTAGCGGAACCTCTGGGGCCAACGTCCTGACTTTC CASSQGSGTSGANVLTF
TRBD2 TRBJ2-5 NA TRBV15 TGTGCCACCAGCAGAGATCCGTCTAGCGGGGGACAAAAGACCCAGTACTTC CATSRDPSSGGQKTQYF
NA TRBJ1-2 NA TRBV5-6 TGTGCCAGCAGCTTGGTTGAGAATAACTATGGCTACACCTTC CASSLVENNYGYTF
NA TRBJ2-1 NA TRBV7-9 TGTGCCAGCAGCTTACAGGGGTCGTACTACAATGAGCAGTTCTTC CASSLQGSYYNEQFF
NA TRBJ2-7 NA TRBV11-1 TGTGCCAGCAGCCATCGGACAGCTACCTACGAGCAGTACTTC CASSHRTATYEQYF
TRBD1 TRBJ1-1 NA TRBV5-1 TGCGCCAGCAGCCCGGGTGACAGGGGAGGCACTGAAGCTTTCTTT CASSPGDRGGTEAFF
TRBD1 TRBJ1-6 NA TRBV5-6 TGTGCCAGCAGCCCAGGGACAGGGGGTGATTATTGGAATTCACCCCTCCACTTT CASSPGTGGDYWNSPLHF
TRBD1 TRBJ2-7 NA TRBV19 TGTGCCAGTAGTTCAGGGACAGCCTCCGGGAACGAGCAGTACTTC CASSSGTASGNEQYF
NA TRBJ2-3 NA TRBV11-2 TGTGCCAGCAGCTTAGGGTCGATAGCGAGGGATACGCAGTATTTT CASSLGSIARDTQYF
NA TRBJ2-3 NA TRBV7-6 TGTGCCAGCAGCGCGGGATACGCTAGCACAGATACGCAGTATTTT CASSAGYASTDTQYF
TRBD1 TRBJ1-6 few TRBV15 TGTGCCACCAGCAGAGGGACAGGGATGGAGAATTCACCCCTCCACTTT CATSRGTGMENSPLHF
NA TRBJ2-5 NA TRBV7-9 TGTGCCAGCAGCTTAGGAGGGAAGGAGACCCAGTACTTC CASSLGGKETQYF
NA TRBJ2-7 NA TRBV28 TGTGCCAGCAGTTTAACAGGGCCCTACGAGCAGTACTTC CASSLTGPYEQYF
TRBD1 TRBJ2-2 NA TRBV5-3 TGTGCCGTCCTCCGGGACAGGGGGTCAACCGGGGAGCTGTTTTTT CAVLRDRGSTGELFF
NA TRBJ1-3 NA TRBV30 TGTGCCTGGAGTTCGGCTGGAAACACCATATATTTT CAWSSAGNTIYF
NA TRBJ2-1 NA TRBV7-2 TGTGCCAGCAGCCGTACTCCGACTGGTACACACAATGAGCAGTTCTTC CASSRTPTGTHNEQFF
NA TRBJ2-1 few TRBV11-1 TGTGCCAGCAGCGCTGCCGGGAACTACAATGAGCAGTTCTTC CASSAAGNYNEQFF
TRBD2 TRBJ2-1 NA TRBV13 TGTGCCAGCAGCCAAATGCTAGCGGGGGAATATGAGCAGTTCTTC CASSQMLAGEYEQFF
NA TRBJ1-1 NA TRBV11-3 TGTGCCAGCAGCTTAGCTCGGGCGGGCGCTGAAGCTTTCTTT CASSLARAGAEAFF